The present entry profiles one T cell receptor (beta chain) with its context. Generated by immunoSEQ multiplex PCR, the TCRdb table keeps only in-frame clones and is missing some. This sample carries 13,000 or so clones, 74% of them seen once, and the ten largest clones take under 30%. The data were taken from a study of somatic mutations in cytotoxic T cells in rheumatoid arthritis. Trimming removed 8 bases from V and 0 bases from J, with 13 bases in between. The CDR3 totals 14 residues. CDR1 MNHEY and CDR2 SMNVEV come from the germline V gene (reference sequence). The CD4+ and CD8+ fractions came from positive magnetic bead selection and were purity-checked by flow cytometry.

The clonotype comes from an adult with rheumatoid arthritis. The specimen was CD8+ T cells sorted from blood. V gene TRBV27 combines with J gene TRBJ1-1; D gene ambiguous. DNA of the CDR3: TGTGCCAGCGGTATCCGGGCCCTGAACACTGAAGCTTTCTTT. Its protein product is CASGIRALNTEAFF.